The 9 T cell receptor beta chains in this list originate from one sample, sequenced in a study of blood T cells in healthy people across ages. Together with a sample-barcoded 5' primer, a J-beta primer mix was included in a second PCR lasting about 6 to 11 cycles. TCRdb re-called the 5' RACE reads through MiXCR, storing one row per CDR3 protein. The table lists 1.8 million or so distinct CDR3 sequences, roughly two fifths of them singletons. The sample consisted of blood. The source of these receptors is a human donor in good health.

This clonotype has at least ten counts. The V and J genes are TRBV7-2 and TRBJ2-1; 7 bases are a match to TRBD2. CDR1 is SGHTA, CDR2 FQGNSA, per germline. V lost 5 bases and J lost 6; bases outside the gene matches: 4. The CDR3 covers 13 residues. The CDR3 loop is CASSLGTINEQFF. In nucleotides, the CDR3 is TGTGCCAGCAGCCTCGGGACTATCAATGAGCAGTTCTTC.

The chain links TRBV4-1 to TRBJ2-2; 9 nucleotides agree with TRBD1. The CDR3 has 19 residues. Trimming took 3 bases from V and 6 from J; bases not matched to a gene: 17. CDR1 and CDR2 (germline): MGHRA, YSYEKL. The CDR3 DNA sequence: TGCGCCAGCAGCCATTATGAGTCCGGGACAGGGTTTATGGCCGGGGAGCTGTTTTTT. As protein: CASSHYESGTGFMAGELFF.

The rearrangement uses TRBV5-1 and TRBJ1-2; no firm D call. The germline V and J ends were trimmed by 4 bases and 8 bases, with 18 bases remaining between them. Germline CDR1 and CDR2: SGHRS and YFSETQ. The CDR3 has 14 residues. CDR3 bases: TGCGCCAGCAGCCCAATAACCACATCGGAGGGCTACACCTTC. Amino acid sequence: CASSPITTSEGYTF.

The CDR3 region has the DNA TGTGCCAGCAGCTTAGCCTTACCCGGGGGAGCTTTCTTT. Its protein product is CASSLALPGGAFF. This chain joins TRBV7-8 and TRBJ1-1; possibly TRBD1 for D (5 bases). This CDR3 has 13 residues. V lost 0 bases, J lost 10 bases, and 12 bases lay in between. CDR1 and CDR2 from the germline V gene are SGHVS and FQNEAQ. Variable domain in full (rest from reference TRBV7-8 and TRBJ1-1): GAGVSQSPRYKVAKRGQDVALRCDPISGHVSLFWYQQALGQGPEFLTYFQNEAQLDKSGLPSDRFFAERPEGSVSTLKIQRTQQEDSAVYLCASSLALPGGAFFGQGTRLTVV.

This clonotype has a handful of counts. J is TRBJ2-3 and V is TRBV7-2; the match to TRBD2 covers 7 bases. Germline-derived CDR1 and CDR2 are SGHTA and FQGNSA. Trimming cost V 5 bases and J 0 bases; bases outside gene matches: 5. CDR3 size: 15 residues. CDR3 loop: CASSETSHSTDTQYF. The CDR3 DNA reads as TGTGCCAGCAGCGAGACTAGCCATAGCACAGATACGCAGTATTTT. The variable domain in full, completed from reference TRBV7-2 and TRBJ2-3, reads GAGVSQSPSNKVTEKGKDVELRCDPISGHTALYWYRQSLGQGLEFLIYFQGNSAPDKSGLPSDRFSAERTGGSVSTLTIQRTQQEDSAVYLCASSETSHSTDTQYFGPGTRLTVL.

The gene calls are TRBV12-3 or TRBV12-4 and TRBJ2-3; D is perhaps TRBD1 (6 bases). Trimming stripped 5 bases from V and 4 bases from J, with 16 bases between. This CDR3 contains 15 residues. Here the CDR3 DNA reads TGTGCCAGCAGTCAATGGGGGCTCCCCTCAGATACGCAGTATTTT. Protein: CASSQWGLPSDTQYF.

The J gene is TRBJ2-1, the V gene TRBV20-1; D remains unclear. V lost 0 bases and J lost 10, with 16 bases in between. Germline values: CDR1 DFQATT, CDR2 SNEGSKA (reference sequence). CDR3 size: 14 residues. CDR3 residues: CSAREPRSAGEQFF. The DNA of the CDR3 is TGCAGTGCTAGAGAGCCCCGATCGGCAGGAGAGCAGTTCTTC.

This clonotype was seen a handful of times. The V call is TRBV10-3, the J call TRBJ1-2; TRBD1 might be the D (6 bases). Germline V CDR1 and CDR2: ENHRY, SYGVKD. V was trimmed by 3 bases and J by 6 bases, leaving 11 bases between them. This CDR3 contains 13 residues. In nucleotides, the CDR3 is TGTGCCATCAGTGAAGTCGGGGGCGATGGCTACACCTTC. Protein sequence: CAISEVGGDGYTF.

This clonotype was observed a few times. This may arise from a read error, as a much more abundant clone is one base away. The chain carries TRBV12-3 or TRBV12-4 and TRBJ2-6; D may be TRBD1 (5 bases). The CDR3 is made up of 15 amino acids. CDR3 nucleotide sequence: TGTGCCAGCAGTTTCAGGAGTGGTGGGGCCAACGTCCGGACTTTC. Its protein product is CASSFRSGGANVRTF.